Below, 26 T cell receptor beta chains from the same sample are listed, as sequenced in a study of CD8 T cells in Susac syndrome. Reverse transcription of roughly 0.5 to 1 ug RNA was carried out with random hexamers. TCRdb used MiXCR to reprocess the immunoSEQ multiplex PCR reads, holding one entry per CDR3 protein. The sample shows about 120,000 distinct CDR3 sequences, around 90% of them seen only once. The sample was CD4+ T cells from PBMCs. These receptors were collected from a human donor in good health.

This chain uses TRBV7-2 with TRBJ2-3; D is possibly TRBD1 (5 bases). This CDR3 is 15 amino acids long. Per germline, CDR1 SGHTA and CDR2 FQGNSA. V lost 7 bases to trimming and J lost 4 bases, with 18 bases between them. CDR3 protein: CASTETPLGADTQYF. The CDR3 DNA reads as TGTGCCAGCACGGAGACCCCGCTAGGGGCAGATACGCAGTATTTT.

This sequence joins TRBV29-1 and TRBJ2-7; D is possibly TRBD2 (5 bases). The CDR3 length is 12 residues. The V end lost 8 bases, the J end lost 6 bases, and 17 bases lay between the germline ends. From germline, CDR1 is SQVTM and CDR2 ANQGSEA. The CDR3 DNA sequence: TGCAGCACGGCGATGGGAGCTTCCGAGCAGTACTTC. This encodes CSTAMGASEQYF.

The rearrangement joins TRBV6-2 or TRBV6-3 to TRBJ2-1, with 9 bases matching TRBD2. Per the germline V gene, CDR1 is MNHEY and CDR2 is SVGEGT. Trimming at V came to 9 bases and at J to 7 bases, leaving 16 bases not matched to a gene. The CDR3 has 16 residues. CDR3: CASEGGRLAVRNEQFF. The CDR3, as DNA: TGTGCCAGTGAGGGGGGCCGACTAGCGGTTCGGAATGAGCAGTTCTTC.

This sequence joins TRBV10-3 and TRBJ1-6; D remains unclear. Germline-derived CDR1 and CDR2 are ENHRY and SYGVKD. V was cut by 6 bases and J by 9 bases, with 12 bases left in between. This CDR3 region has 13 residues. The CDR3 bases are TGTGCCATCAGCTTAGCCCCCATTTCACCCCTCCACTTT. Protein: CAISLAPISPLHF.

The chain recombines TRBV29-1 with TRBJ2-2; 13 nucleotides line up with TRBD2. CDR3 length equals 16 residues. CDR1 is SQVTM, CDR2 ANQGSEA, per germline. V gave up 5 bases and J gave up 5 bases; unmatched junction bases: 8. The CDR3 here is CSVSRLLAGGTGELFF. The CDR3 nucleotides read TGCAGCGTTTCCCGCCTACTAGCGGGAGGGACCGGGGAGCTGTTTTTT.

This clonotype was found once. The chain links TRBV19 to TRBJ2-7; 10 positions match TRBD2. Losses at the gene ends were 6 bases for V and 3 bases for J; bases not matched to a gene: 5. The CDR3 sequence is 14 residues long. Per germline, CDR1 LNHDA and CDR2 SQIVND (reference sequence). The CDR3 here is CASSFRTSGYEQYF. CDR3 DNA: TGTGCCAGTAGCTTCCGGACTAGCGGCTACGAGCAGTACTTC.

In this sample, this clonotype turned up once. CDR3 residues: CSARDPGAPGELFF. The CDR3 DNA is TGCAGTGCTAGAGATCCGGGGGCCCCCGGGGAGCTGTTTTTT. The chain couples TRBV20-1 to TRBJ2-2; D is perhaps TRBD1 or TRBD2 (6 bases each). Trimming took 0 bases from V and 6 from J, leaving 11 bases between them. The germline CDR1 and CDR2 sequences are DFQATT and SNEGSKA (reference sequence). The CDR3 loop spans 14 amino acids.

V usage is TRBV30 and J usage is TRBJ1-2, with TRBD1 matching over 8 bases. Per the germline V gene, CDR1 is GTSNPN and CDR2 is SVGIG (reference sequence). Losses at the gene ends were 2 bases for V and 4 bases for J; bases not matched to a gene: 9. The CDR3 has 15 residues. CDR3 residues: CAWSNTLTGGYGYTF. The CDR3, as DNA: TGTGCCTGGAGTAATACACTTACAGGGGGCTATGGCTACACCTTC.

The gene calls are TRBV7-2 and TRBJ1-3; tentatively, D is TRBD1 (6 bases). V gave up 5 bases and J gave up 4 bases, with 12 bases separating them. The V gene's germline CDR1 is SGHTA and CDR2 FQGNSA. The CDR3 spans 14 residues. This chain's CDR3 is CASSLGTTGNTIYF. The CDR3 bases are TGTGCCAGCAGCCTAGGGACAACAGGAAACACCATATATTTT.

This chain uses TRBV29-1 with TRBJ2-7; 7 bases are a match to TRBD2. This CDR3 region has 14 residues. V lost 4 bases, J lost 2 bases, and 8 bases stayed unmatched. Germline CDR1 and CDR2: SQVTM and ANQGSEA. CDR3 sequence: CSVAMLAATYEQYF. Here the CDR3 DNA reads TGCAGCGTTGCGATGCTAGCGGCTACCTACGAGCAGTACTTC.

In nucleotides, the CDR3 is TGTGCCAGCAGCGGTGACCCAAGGACAGGGATGGCTTTCTTT. This encodes CASSGDPRTGMAFF. This rearrangement joins TRBV9 to TRBJ1-1, with TRBD1 matching over 8 bases. The trim removed 3 bases at V and 11 bases at J, leaving 12 bases unmatched. In germline, CDR1 is SGDLS, CDR2 YYNGEE. This CDR3 region has 14 residues.

J is TRBJ2-6 and V is TRBV19, with a tentative D call TRBD1 (5 bases). Germline V gives CDR1 LNHDA, CDR2 SQIVND (reference sequence). Deletions cut 9 bases from V and 0 bases from J, with 18 bases between. The CDR3 is 17 residues long. The CDR3 DNA reads TGTGCCAGCATTTCCGACAGATTACACTCTGGGGCCAACGTCCTGACTTTC. Amino acid sequence: CASISDRLHSGANVLTF. Supplemented by reference TRBV19 and TRBJ2-6, the full variable domain reads DGGITQSPKYLFRKEGQNVTLSCEQNLNHDAMYWYRQDPGQGLRLIYYSQIVNDFQKGDIAEGYSVSREKKESFPLTVTSAQKNPTAFYLCASISDRLHSGANVLTFGAGSRLTVL.

V usage is TRBV5-1 and J usage is TRBJ2-5, with D possibly TRBD1 on 5 matching bases. The CDR3 sequence is 17 residues long. Germline CDR1 is SGHRS and CDR2 is YFSETQ. V lost 2 bases to trimming and J lost 0 bases, with 17 bases between them. CDR3 sequence reads: CASSFSPQTEYQETQYF. The CDR3 DNA sequence: TGCGCCAGCAGCTTTTCACCCCAGACAGAGTACCAAGAGACCCAGTACTTC.

This clonotype was counted once. The chain carries TRBV2 and TRBJ1-1; a possible D gene is TRBD1 (5 bases). CDR3 size: 14 residues. Looked up from germline, CDR1 is SNHLY and CDR2 is FYNNEI. V lost 7 bases to trimming and J lost 0 bases, with 12 bases between them. The CDR3 sequence is CASTLGRLNTEAFF. The CDR3 DNA reads TGTGCCAGCACCCTGGGACGGTTGAACACTGAAGCTTTCTTT.

The J gene is TRBJ2-6, the V gene TRBV5-1; TRBD1 agrees at 11 bases. Trimming removed 3 bases from V and 3 bases from J; junction bases left unmatched: 5. CDR1 and CDR2 from the germline V gene are SGHRS and YFSETQ. This CDR3 is built from 17 residues. The CDR3 spells CASSSGQGASGANVLTF. The CDR3 DNA reads TGCGCCAGCAGCTCCGGACAGGGGGCGAGTGGGGCCAACGTCCTGACTTTC.

The chain recombines TRBV7-2 with TRBJ2-7, with TRBD2 identical over 12 bases. This CDR3 region has 16 residues. Per germline, CDR1 SGHTA and CDR2 FQGNSA. The V gene end was trimmed by 5 bases and the J gene end by 3 bases; junction bases not matched to a gene: 8. The CDR3 loop is CASSPRTSGNLYEQYF. CDR3 nucleotide sequence: TGTGCCAGCAGCCCAAGGACTAGCGGGAATCTCTACGAGCAGTACTTC.

This chain connects TRBV2 to TRBJ1-6; unclear D gene. CDR3 length equals 12 residues. Germline CDR1 and CDR2: SNHLY and FYNNEI. The germline V and J ends were trimmed by 5 bases and 9 bases, with 8 bases remaining between them. DNA for the CDR3: TGTGCCAGCAGTCCACAAGTTTCACCCCTCCACTTT. Translation gives CASSPQVSPLHF.

The chain joins TRBV7-2 to TRBJ2-5; 10 nucleotides line up with TRBD1. The CDR3 runs to 14 residues. With 4 bases clipped from V and 2 bases from J, the junction kept 1 base outside the gene matches. Per germline, CDR1 SGHTA and CDR2 FQGNSA. This chain's CDR3 is CASSSDRGQETQYF. The CDR3 DNA reads TGTGCCAGCAGCTCGGACAGGGGGCAAGAGACCCAGTACTTC.

The J gene is TRBJ1-1, the V gene TRBV29-1; D perhaps matches TRBD1 (6 bases). From germline, CDR1 is SQVTM and CDR2 ANQGSEA. Trimming stripped 4 bases from V and 8 bases from J, with 11 bases between. The CDR3 runs to 11 residues. The CDR3 sequence is CSVARGPEAFF. The CDR3 DNA reads as TGCAGCGTTGCCAGGGGACCCGAAGCTTTCTTT.

The CDR3 DNA sequence: TGCAGTGCTCGACAGGTGGAGAACACCGGGGAGCTGTTTTTT. The encoded protein is CSARQVENTGELFF. The chain has TRBV20-1 and TRBJ2-2; a possible D gene is TRBD1 (6 bases). The V end was cut by 5 bases, the J end by 1 base, with 11 bases between. The CDR3 runs 14 residues. CDR1 is DFQATT and CDR2 is SNEGSKA in the germline V gene (reference sequence).

This chain uses TRBV6-5 with TRBJ1-1; a possible D gene is TRBD1 (5 bases). CDR3 length: 14 residues. V was trimmed by 0 bases and J by 2 bases, leaving 7 bases between them. Germline CDR1 MNHEY, CDR2 SVGAGI. The CDR3 DNA follows: TGTGCCAGCAGTTACTCAAGGGGAAACACTGAAGCTTTCTTT. Translation gives CASSYSRGNTEAFF.

This chain uses TRBV5-8 with TRBJ2-5; 9 nucleotides match TRBD1. The germline V gene has CDR1 SGHTS and CDR2 YDEGEE. Unmatched junction bases numbered 10, after V lost 4 bases and J lost 3 bases. This CDR3 has 16 amino acids. CDR3 sequence reads: CASSRLPGQGKETQYF. Here the CDR3 DNA reads TGTGCCAGCAGCCGGTTACCGGGACAGGGAAAAGAGACCCAGTACTTC.

This clonotype was found a few times. The chain is built from TRBV19 and TRBJ2-1; 11 bases agree with TRBD2. With 6 bases clipped from V and 5 bases from J, the junction kept 24 bases outside the gene matches. Looked up from germline, CDR1 is LNHDA and CDR2 is SQIVND (reference sequence). This CDR3 contains 21 residues. CDR3 DNA: TGTGCCAGTAGCACATCACCTGGGACTAGCGGACCACGCCCACAGAACAATGAGCAGTTCTTC. It translates to CASSTSPGTSGPRPQNNEQFF.

CDR3 amino acids: CASSVTSGLYNEQFF. The CDR3 region has the DNA TGTGCCAGCAGCGTGACTAGCGGGCTCTACAATGAGCAGTTCTTC. This chain joins TRBV9 and TRBJ2-1, with 10 bases aligning to TRBD2. The CDR3 is made up of 15 amino acids. Germline V gene data show CDR1 as SGDLS and CDR2 as YYNGEE. With 2 bases clipped from V and 3 bases from J, the junction kept 2 bases outside the gene matches.

V is TRBV7-9 and J is TRBJ2-7; tentatively, D is TRBD1 or TRBD2 (6 bases each). The CDR3 runs to 16 residues. Germline values: CDR1 SEHNR, CDR2 FQNEAQ (reference sequence). V lost 4 bases and J 7 bases, leaving 23 bases between the germline ends. The CDR3 region is CASSSPARRGDTEQYF. The CDR3 bases are TGTGCCAGCAGCTCCCCCGCGAGAAGGGGGGATACTGAGCAGTACTTC.

This chain links TRBV28 with TRBJ2-7; D is ambiguous. Germline CDR1 MDHEN, CDR2 SYDVKM. V lost 5 bases and J lost 6, with 17 bases in between. The CDR3 contains 14 residues. CDR3 DNA: TGTGCCAGCAGTCTGAGGTTACCTTCCCTCGAGCAGTACTTC. Amino acids: CASSLRLPSLEQYF.